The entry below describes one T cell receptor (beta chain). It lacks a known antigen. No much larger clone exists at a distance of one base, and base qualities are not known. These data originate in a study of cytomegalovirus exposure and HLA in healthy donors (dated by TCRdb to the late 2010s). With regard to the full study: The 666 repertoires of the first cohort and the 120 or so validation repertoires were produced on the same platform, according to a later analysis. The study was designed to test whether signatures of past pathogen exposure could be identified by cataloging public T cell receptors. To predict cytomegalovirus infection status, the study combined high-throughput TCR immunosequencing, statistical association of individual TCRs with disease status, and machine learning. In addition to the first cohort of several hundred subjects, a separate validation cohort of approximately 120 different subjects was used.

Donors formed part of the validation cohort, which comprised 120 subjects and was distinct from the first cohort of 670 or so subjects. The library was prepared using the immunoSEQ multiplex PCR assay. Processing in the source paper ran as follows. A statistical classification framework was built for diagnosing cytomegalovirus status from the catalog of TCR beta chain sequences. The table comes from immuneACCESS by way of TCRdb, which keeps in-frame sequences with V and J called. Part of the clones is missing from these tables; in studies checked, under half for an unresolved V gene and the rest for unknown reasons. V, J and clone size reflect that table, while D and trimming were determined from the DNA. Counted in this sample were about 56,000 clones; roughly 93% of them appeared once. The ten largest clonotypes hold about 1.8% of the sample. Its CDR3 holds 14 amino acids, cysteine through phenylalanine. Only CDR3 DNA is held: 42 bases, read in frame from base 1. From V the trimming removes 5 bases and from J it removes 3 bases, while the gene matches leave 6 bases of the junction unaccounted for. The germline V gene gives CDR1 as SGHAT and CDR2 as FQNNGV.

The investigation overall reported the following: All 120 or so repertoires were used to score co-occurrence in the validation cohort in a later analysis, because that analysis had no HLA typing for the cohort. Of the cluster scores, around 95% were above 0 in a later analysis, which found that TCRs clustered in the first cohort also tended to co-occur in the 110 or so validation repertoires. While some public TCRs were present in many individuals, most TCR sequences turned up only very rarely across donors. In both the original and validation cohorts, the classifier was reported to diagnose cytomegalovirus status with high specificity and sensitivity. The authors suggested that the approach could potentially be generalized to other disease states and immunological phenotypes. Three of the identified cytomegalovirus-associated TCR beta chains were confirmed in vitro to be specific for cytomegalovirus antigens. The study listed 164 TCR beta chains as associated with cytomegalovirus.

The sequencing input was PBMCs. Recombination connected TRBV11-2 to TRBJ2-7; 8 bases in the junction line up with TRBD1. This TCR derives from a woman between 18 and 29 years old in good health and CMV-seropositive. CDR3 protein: CASSPGTGGYEQYF. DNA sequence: TGTGCCAGCAGCCCAGGCACAGGGGGCTACGAGCAGTACTTC.